This T cell receptor beta chain was documented in a study of cytomegalovirus exposure and HLA in healthy donors. Remarks on this clone: The antigen is undetermined.

PCR amplification relied on 60 Vbeta primers (plus 13 Jbeta primers). Repertoires were generated with immunoSEQ multiplex PCR, while TCRdb's copy carries only in-frame clones and drops some. The sample gives under 200,000 clones, about four fifths of which show up once; roughly 8% is in the top ten. The germline gives CDR1 SGHTA, CDR2 FQGNSA. V was pared by 5 bases and J by 2 bases, with 9 bases between. This CDR3 is built from 13 residues. Study results and limitations: High specificity and sensitivity for cytomegalovirus status were reported for the classifier. The authors later linked a missense DCLRE1C variant to TCR beta V- and J-gene trimming. The availability of immune exposure information extended only to CMV serostatus.

The TCR sequence derives from a male donor in good health and CMV-seropositive. The sample was PBMCs. V gene TRBV7-2 combines with J gene TRBJ1-2; no reliable D call. CDR3 protein: CASSPYPNYGYTF. The CDR3 region has the DNA TGTGCCAGCAGCCCCTATCCCAACTATGGCTACACCTTC.